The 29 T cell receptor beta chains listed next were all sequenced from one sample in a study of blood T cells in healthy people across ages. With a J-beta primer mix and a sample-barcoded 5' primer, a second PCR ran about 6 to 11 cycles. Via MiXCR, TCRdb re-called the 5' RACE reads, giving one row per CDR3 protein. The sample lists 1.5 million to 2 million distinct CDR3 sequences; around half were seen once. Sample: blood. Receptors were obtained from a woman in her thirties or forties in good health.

The CDR3 sequence: CASSFRDHNEQFF. Written as DNA, the CDR3 is TGCGCCAGCAGCTTCAGGGATCACAATGAGCAGTTCTTC. The rearrangement links TRBV5-1 to TRBJ2-1, with D possibly matching TRBD1 (5 bases). Trimming cost V 2 bases and J 5 bases, with 8 bases left between them. From germline, CDR1 is SGHRS and CDR2 YFSETQ. The CDR3 runs 13 residues.

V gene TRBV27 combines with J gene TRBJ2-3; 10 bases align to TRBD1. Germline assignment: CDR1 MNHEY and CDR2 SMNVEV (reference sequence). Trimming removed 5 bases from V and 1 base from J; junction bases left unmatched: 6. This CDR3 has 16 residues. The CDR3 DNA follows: TGTGCCAGCAGTCCGACAGGGGGCGCGCGCACAGATACGCAGTATTTT. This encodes CASSPTGGARTDTQYF.

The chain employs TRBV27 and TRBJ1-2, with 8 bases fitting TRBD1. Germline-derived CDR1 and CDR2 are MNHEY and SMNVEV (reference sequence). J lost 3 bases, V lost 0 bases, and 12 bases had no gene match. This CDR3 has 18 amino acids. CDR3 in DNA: TGTGCCAGCAGTTTATCGCCGGGACAGGAGATCTCCGACTATGGCTACACCTTC. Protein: CASSLSPGQEISDYGYTF.

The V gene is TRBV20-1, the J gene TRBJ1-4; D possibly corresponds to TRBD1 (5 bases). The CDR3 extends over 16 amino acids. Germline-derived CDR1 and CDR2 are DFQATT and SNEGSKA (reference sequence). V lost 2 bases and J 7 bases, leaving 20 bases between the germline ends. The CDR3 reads CSARPRDGTAGEKLFF. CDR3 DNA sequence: TGCAGTGCTAGACCCAGGGACGGGACGGCGGGTGAAAAACTGTTTTTT.

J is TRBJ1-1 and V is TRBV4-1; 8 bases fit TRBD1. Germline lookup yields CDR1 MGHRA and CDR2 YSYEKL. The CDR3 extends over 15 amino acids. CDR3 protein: CVIWGLTGGDTEAFF. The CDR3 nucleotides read TGCGTCATCTGGGGATTAACAGGGGGGGACACTGAAGCTTTCTTT.

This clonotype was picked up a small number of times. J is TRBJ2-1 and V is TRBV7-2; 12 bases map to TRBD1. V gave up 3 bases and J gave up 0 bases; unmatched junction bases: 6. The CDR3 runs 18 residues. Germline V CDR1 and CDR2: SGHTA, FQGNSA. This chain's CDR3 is CASSFGTGGVSSYNEQFF. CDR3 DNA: TGTGCCAGCAGCTTTGGGACAGGGGGCGTCAGCTCCTACAATGAGCAGTTCTTC.

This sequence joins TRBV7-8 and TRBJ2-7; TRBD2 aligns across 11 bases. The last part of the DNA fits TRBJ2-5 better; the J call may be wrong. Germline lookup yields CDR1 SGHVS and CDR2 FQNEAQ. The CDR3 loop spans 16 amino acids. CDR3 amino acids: CASSLSPSGGTETQYF. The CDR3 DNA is TGTGCCAGCAGCTTATCCCCTAGCGGGGGGACGGAGACCCAGTACTTC.

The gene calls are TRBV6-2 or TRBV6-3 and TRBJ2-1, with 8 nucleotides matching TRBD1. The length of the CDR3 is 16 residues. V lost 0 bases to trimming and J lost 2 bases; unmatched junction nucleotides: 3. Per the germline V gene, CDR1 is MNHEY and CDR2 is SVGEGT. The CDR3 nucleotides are TGTGCCAGCAGTTACTCCGACAGGGGACCCTACAATGAGCAGTTCTTC. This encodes CASSYSDRGPYNEQFF.

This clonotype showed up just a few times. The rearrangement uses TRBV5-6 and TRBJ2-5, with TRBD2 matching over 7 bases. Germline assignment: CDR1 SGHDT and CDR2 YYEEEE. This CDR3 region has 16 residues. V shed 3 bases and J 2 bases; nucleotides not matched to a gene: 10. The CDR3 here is CASSSLGGTLQETQYF. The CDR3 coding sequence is TGTGCCAGCAGCTCCCTGGGGGGGACTTTACAAGAGACCCAGTACTTC.

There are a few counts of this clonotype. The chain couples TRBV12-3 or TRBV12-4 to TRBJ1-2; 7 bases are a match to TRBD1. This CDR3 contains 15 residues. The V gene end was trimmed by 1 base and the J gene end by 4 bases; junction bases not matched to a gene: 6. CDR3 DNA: TGTGCCAGCAGTTTAGTCACAGGGGCAGGCTATGGCTACACCTTC. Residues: CASSLVTGAGYGYTF.

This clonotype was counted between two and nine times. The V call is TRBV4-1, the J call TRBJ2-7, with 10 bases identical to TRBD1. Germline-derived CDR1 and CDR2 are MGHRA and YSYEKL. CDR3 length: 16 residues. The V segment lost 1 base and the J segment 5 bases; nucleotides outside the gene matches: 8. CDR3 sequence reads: CASSQGPGQGFHEQYF. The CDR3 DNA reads TGCGCCAGCAGCCAAGGGCCGGGACAGGGGTTCCACGAGCAGTACTTC.

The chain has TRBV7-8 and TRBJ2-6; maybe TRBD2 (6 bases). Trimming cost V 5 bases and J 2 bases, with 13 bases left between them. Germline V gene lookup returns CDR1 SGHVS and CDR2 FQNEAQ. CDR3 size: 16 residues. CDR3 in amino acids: CASSAGTSPGANVLTF. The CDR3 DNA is TGTGCCAGCAGCGCCGGGACTTCCCCTGGGGCCAACGTCCTGACTTTC.

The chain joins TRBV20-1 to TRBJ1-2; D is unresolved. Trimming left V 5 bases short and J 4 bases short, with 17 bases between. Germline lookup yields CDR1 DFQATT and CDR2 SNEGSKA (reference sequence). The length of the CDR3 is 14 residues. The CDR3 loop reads CSAAAEIVFYGYTF. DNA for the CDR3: TGCAGTGCTGCCGCTGAGATCGTCTTCTATGGCTACACCTTC.

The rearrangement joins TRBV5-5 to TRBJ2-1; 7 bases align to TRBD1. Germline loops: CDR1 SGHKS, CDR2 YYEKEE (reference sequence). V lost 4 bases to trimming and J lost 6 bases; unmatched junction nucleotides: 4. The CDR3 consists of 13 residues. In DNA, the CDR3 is TGTGCCAGCAGCCGGGACAGCGTCAATGAGCAGTTCTTC. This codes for CASSRDSVNEQFF. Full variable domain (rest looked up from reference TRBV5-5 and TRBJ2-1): DAGVTQSPTHLIKTRGQQVTLRCSPISGHKSVSWYQQVLGQGPQFIFQYYEKEERGRGNFPDRFSARQFPNYSSELNVNALLLGDSALYLCASSRDSVNEQFFGPGTRLTVL.

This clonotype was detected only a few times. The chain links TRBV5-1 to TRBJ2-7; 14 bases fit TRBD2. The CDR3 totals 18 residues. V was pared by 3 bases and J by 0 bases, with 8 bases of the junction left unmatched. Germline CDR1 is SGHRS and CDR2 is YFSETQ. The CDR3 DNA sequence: TGCGCCAGCAGCTACGGACTAGCGGGGGGCCCAAGCTCCTACGAGCAGTACTTC. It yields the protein CASSYGLAGGPSSYEQYF.

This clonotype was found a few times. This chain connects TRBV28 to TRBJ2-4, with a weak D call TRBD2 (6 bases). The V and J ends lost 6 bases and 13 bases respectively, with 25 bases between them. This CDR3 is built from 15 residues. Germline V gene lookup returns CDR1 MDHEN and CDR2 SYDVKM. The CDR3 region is CASSARGDPGREQYF. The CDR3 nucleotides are TGTGCCAGCAGCGCGCGCGGGGATCCGGGTCGGGAGCAGTACTTC.

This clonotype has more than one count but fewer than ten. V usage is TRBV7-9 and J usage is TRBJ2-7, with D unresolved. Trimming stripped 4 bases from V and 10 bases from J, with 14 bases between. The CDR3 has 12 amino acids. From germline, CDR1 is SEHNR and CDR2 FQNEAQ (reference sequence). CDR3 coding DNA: TGTGCCAGCAGCTCAGTTTCGCCGTTACAGTACTTC. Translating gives CASSSVSPLQYF. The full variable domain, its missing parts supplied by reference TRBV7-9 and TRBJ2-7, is DTGVSQNPRHKITKRGQNVTFRCDPISEHNRLYWYRQTLGQGPEFLTYFQNEAQLEKSRLLSDRFSAERPKGSFSTLEIQRTEQGDSAMYLCASSSVSPLQYFGPGTRLTVT.

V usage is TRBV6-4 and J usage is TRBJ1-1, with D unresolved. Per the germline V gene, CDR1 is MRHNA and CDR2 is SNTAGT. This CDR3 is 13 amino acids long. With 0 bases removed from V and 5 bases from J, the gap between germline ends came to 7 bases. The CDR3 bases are TGTGCCAGCAGTGACTCTTGGGTGACTGAAGCTTTCTTT. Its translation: CASSDSWVTEAFF.

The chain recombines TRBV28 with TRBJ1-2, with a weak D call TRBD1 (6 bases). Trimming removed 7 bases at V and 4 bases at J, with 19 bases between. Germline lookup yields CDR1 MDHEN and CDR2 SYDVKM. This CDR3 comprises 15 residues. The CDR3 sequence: CASISGTRGSYGYTF. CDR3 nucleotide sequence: TGTGCCAGCATCTCCGGGACACGGGGGAGCTATGGCTACACCTTC.

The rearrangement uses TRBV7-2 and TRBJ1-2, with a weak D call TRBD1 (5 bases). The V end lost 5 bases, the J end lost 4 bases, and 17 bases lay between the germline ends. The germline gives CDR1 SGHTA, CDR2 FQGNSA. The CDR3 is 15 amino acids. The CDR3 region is CASSRDFLMGYGYTF. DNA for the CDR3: TGTGCCAGCAGCCGGGACTTCCTTATGGGCTATGGCTACACCTTC.

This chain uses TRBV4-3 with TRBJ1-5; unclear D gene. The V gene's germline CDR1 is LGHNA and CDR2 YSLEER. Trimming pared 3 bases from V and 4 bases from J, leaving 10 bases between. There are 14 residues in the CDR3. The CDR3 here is CASSQRRTNQPQHF. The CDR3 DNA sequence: TGCGCCAGCAGCCAGAGAAGGACTAATCAGCCCCAGCATTTT.

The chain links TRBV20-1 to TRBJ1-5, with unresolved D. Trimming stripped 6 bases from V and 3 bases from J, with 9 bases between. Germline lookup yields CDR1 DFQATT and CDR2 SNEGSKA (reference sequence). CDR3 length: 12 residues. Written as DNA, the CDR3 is TGCAGTGCGGGCCAAAACAATCAGCCCCAGCATTTT. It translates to CSAGQNNQPQHF.

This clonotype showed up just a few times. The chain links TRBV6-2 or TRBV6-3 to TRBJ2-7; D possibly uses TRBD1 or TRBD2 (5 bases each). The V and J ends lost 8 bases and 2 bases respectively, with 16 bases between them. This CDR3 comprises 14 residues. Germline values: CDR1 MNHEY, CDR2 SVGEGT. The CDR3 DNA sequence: TGTGCCAGCGACAGAGGGCAGGGCCCCTACGAGCAGTACTTC. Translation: CASDRGQGPYEQYF.

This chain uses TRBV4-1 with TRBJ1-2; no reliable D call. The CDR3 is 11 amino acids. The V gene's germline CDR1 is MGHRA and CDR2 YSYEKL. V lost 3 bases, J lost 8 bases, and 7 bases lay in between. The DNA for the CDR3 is TGCGCCAGCAGCCAGCCCTCGGGCTACACCTTC. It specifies CASSQPSGYTF.

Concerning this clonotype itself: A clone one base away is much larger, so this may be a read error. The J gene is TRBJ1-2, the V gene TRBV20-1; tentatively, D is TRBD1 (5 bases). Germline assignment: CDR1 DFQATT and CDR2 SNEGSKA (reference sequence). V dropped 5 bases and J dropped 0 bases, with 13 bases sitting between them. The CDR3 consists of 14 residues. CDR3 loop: CSAFSWTTNYGYTF. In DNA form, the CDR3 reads TGCAGTGCTTTCTCCTGGACAACTAACTATGGCTACACCTTC.

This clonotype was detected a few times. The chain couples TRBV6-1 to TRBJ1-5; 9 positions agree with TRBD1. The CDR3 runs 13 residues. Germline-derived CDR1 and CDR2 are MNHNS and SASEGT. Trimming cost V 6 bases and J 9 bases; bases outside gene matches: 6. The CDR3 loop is CASRDGTGPPQHF. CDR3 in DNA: TGTGCCAGCAGGGACGGGACAGGGCCGCCCCAGCATTTT.

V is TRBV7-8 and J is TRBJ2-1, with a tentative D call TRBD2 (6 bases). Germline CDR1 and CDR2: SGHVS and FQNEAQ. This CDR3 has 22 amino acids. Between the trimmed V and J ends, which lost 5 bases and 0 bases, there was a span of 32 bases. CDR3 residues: CASSLPGELTNEAGYSYNEQFF. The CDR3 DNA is TGTGCCAGCAGCCTACCGGGTGAGCTAACCAACGAGGCGGGGTACTCCTACAATGAGCAGTTCTTC.

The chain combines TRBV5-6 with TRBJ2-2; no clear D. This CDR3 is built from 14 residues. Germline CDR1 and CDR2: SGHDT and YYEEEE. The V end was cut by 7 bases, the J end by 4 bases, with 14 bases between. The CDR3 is CASHPIGRTGELFF. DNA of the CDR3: TGTGCCAGCCATCCCATAGGGCGCACCGGGGAGCTGTTTTTT.

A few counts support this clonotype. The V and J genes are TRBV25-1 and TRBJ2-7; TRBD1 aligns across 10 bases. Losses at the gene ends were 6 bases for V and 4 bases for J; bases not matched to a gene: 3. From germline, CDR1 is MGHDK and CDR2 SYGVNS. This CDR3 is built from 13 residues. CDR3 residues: CASRGQGRYEQYF. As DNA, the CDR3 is TGTGCCAGCAGGGGACAGGGGAGGTACGAGCAGTACTTC.